This TCR beta chain is drawn from a study of blood T cell repertoires in COVID-19. On the study more broadly: Researchers got acute and convalescent COVID-19 samples from the United States, Italy and Spain. The cDNA or gDNA used as material had been derived from T cells, B-cell-depleted T cells, or PBMCs.

CDR3 size: 13 residues. Trimming cost V 2 bases and J 10 bases, with 14 bases left between them. The germline V gene encodes CDR1 GTSNPN and CDR2 SVGIG (reference sequence). Original processing notes: Estimated nucleated cell counts came from reference gene primer amplification. Sequenced by immunoSEQ multiplex PCR; TCRdb stores in-frame clones only, minus some. V and J calls and clone size are as listed in that table; D and trimming were resolved from the DNA. The sample carries 120,000 or so clones, roughly 72% recorded once. The TCR was taken from a man aged 55 to 70 with acute or convalescent COVID-19. This sequence joins TRBV30 and TRBJ1-4; weak D call: TRBD1 (5 bases). Sequenced input: peripheral blood. CDR3 region: CAWSIGGGGKLFF. CDR3 DNA: TGTGCCTGGAGTATTGGGGGGGGTGGAAAACTGTTTTTT.